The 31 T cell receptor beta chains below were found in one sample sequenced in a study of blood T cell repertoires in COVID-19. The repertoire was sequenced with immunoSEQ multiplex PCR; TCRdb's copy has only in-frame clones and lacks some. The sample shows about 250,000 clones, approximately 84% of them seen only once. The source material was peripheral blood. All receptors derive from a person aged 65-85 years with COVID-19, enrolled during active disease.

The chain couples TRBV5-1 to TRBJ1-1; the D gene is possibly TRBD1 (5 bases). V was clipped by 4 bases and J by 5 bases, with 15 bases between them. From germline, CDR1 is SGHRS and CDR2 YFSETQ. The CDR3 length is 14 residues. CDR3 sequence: CASSPDIRGTEAFF. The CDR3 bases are TGCGCCAGCAGCCCGGACATCCGTGGAACTGAAGCTTTCTTT.

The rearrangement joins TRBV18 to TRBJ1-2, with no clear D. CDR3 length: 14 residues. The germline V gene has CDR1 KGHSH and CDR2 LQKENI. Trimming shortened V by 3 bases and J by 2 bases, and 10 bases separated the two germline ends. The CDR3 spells CASSPSGKNYGYTF. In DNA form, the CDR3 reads TGTGCCAGCTCACCCTCGGGTAAAAACTATGGCTACACCTTC.

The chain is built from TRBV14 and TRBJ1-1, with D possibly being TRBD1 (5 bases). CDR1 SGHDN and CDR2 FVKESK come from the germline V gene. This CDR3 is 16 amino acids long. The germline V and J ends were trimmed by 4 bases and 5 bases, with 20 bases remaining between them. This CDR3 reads CASSLTTGQGYTEAFF. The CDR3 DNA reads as TGTGCCAGCAGCCTAACGACCGGGCAGGGCTATACTGAAGCTTTCTTT.

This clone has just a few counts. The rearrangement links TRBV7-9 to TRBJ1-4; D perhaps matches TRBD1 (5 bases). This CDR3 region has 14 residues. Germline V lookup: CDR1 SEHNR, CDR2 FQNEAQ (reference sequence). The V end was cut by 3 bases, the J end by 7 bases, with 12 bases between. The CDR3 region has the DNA TGTGCCAGCAGCTTGGCGGCGGGGGGTGAAAAACTGTTTTTT. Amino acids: CASSLAAGGEKLFF.

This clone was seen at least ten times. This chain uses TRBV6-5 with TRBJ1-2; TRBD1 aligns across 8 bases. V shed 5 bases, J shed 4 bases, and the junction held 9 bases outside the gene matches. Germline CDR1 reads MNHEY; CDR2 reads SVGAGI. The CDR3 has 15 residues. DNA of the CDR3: TGTGCCAGCAGTCCCACAGGGGGTATTCTCTATGGCTACACCTTC. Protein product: CASSPTGGILYGYTF.

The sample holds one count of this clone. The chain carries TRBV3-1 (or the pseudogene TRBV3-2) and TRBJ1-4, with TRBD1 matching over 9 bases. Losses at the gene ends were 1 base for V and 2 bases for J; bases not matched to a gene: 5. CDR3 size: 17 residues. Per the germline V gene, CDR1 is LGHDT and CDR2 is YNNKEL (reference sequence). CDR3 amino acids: CASSQGVQGATNEKLFF. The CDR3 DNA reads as TGTGCCAGCAGCCAAGGAGTACAGGGGGCGACTAATGAAAAACTGTTTTTT.

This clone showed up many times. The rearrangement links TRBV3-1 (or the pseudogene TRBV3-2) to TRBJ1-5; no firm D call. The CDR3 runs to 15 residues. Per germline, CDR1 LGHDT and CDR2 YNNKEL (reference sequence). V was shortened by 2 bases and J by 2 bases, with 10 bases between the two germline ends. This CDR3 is CASSQTLRGNQPQHF. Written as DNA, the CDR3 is TGTGCCAGCAGCCAAACGTTGCGCGGCAATCAGCCCCAGCATTTT.

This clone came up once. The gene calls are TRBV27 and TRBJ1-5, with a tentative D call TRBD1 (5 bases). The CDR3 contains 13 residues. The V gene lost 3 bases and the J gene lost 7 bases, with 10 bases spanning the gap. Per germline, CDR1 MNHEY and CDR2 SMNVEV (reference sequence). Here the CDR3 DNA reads TGTGCCAGCAGTTTGAAGGGGTTCCAGCCCCAGCATTTT. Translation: CASSLKGFQPQHF.

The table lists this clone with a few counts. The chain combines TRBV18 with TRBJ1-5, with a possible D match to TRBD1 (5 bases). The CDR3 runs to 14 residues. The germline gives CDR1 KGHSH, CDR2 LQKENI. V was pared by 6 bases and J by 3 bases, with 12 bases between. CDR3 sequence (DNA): TGTGCCAGCTCCGGGGGTGGGTCCAATCAGCCCCAGCATTTT. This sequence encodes CASSGGGSNQPQHF.

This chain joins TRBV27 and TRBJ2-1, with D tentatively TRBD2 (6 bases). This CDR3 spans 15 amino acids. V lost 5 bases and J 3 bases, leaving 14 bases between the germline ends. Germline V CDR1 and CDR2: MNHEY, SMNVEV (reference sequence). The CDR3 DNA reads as TGTGCCAGCAGTAGCCTTAGCGGCAGCTACAATGAGCAGTTCTTC. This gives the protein CASSSLSGSYNEQFF.

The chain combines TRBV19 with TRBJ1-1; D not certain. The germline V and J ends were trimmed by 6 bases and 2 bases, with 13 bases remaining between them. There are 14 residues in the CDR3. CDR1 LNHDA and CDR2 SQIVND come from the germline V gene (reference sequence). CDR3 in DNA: TGTGCCAGTAGCCTGGGCATGACAAACACTGAAGCTTTCTTT. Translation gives CASSLGMTNTEAFF.

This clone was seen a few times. CDR3 sequence: CASRVEQGAEYF. As DNA, the CDR3 is TGTGCCAGCAGGGTTGAACAGGGGGCGGAGTACTTC. V gene TRBV2 combines with J gene TRBJ2-7; 9 bases are shared with TRBD1. CDR3 size: 12 residues. The V and J ends lost 6 bases and 11 bases, in that order; junction bases with no gene match: 8. Per germline, CDR1 SNHLY and CDR2 FYNNEI.

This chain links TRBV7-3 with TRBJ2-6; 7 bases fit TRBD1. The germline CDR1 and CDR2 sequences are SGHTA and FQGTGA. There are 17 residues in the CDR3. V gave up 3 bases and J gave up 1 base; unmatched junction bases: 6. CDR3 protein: CASSLGQPASGANVLTF. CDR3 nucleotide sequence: TGTGCCAGCAGCTTGGGACAGCCCGCTTCTGGGGCCAACGTCCTGACTTTC.

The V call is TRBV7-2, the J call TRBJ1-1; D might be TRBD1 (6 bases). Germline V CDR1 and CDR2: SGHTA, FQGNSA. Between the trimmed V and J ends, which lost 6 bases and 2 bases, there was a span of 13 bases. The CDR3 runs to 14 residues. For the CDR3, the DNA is TGTGCCAGCAGAGGACAGCGAATAAACACTGAAGCTTTCTTT. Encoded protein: CASRGQRINTEAFF.

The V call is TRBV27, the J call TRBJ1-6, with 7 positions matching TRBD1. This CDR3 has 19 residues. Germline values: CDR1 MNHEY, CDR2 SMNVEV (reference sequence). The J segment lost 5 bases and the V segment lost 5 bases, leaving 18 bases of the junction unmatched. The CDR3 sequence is CASSRVLQTTGTDNSPLHF. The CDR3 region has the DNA TGTGCCAGCAGTCGCGTTCTCCAAACAACCGGGACAGATAATTCACCCCTCCACTTT.

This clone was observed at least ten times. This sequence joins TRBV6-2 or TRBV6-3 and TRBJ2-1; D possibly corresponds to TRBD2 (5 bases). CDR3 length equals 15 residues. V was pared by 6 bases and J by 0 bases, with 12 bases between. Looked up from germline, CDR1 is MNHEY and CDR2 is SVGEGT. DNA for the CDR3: TGTGCCAGCAGCCCAGCGGAGAGCTCCTACAATGAGCAGTTCTTC. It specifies CASSPAESSYNEQFF.

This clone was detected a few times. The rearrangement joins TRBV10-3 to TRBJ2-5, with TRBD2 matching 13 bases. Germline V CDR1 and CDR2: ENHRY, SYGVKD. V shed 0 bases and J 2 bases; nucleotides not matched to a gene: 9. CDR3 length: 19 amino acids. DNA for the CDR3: TGTGCCATCAGTGAGTCCCTCCCGGGACTAGCGGGACAACAAGAGACCCAGTACTTC. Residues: CAISESLPGLAGQQETQYF.

CDR3 loop: CASSPDRSGANVLTF. CDR3 coding DNA: TGTGCCAGCAGTCCGGACAGATCTGGGGCCAACGTCCTGACTTTC. The genes are TRBV6-5 and TRBJ2-6; a possible D gene is TRBD1 (6 bases). V was shortened by 5 bases and J by 1 base, with 9 bases between the two germline ends. CDR1 is MNHEY and CDR2 is SVGAGI in the germline V gene. The CDR3 is 15 residues long.

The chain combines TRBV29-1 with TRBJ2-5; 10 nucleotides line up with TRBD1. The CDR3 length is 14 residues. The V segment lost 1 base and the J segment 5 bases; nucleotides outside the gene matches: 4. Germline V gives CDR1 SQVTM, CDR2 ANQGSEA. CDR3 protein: CSVEGTGGWETQYF. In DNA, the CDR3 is TGCAGCGTTGAAGGGACAGGGGGGTGGGAGACCCAGTACTTC.

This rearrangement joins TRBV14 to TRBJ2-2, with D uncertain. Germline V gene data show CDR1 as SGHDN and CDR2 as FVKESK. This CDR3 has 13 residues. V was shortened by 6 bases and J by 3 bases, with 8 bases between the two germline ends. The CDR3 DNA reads TGTGCCAGCAGTTTTGAGTACACCGGGGAGCTGTTTTTT. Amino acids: CASSFEYTGELFF.

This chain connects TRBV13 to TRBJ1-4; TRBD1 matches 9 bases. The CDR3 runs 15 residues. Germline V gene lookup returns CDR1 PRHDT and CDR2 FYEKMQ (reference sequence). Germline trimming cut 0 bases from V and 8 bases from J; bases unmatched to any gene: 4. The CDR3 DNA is TGTGCCAGCAGCTTAGGACAGGGGGCGCAGGAAAAACTGTTTTTT. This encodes CASSLGQGAQEKLFF.

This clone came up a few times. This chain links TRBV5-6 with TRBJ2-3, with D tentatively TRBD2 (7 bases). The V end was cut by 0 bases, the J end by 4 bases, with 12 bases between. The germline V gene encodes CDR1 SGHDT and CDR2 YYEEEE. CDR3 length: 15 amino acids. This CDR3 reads CASSLEGGGADTQYF. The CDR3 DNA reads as TGTGCCAGCAGCTTGGAAGGCGGGGGCGCAGATACGCAGTATTTT.

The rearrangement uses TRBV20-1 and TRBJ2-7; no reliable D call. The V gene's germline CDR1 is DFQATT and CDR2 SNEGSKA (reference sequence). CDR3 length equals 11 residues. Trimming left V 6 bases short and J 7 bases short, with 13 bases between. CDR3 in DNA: TGCAGTGCCCGAGGCTCCAGAGAGCAGTACTTC. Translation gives CSARGSREQYF.

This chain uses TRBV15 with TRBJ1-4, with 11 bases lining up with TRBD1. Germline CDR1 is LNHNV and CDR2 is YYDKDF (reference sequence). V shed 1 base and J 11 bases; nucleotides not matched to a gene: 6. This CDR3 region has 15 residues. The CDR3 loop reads CATSRAGQGADKLFF. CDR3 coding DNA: TGTGCCACCAGCAGAGCCGGACAGGGGGCGGATAAACTGTTTTTT. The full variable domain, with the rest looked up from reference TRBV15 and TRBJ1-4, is DAMVIQNPRYQVTQFGKPVTLSCSQTLNHNVMYWYQQKSSQAPKLLFHYYDKDFNNEADTPDNFQSRRPNTSFCFLDIRSPGLGDTAMYLCATSRAGQGADKLFFGSGTQLSVL.

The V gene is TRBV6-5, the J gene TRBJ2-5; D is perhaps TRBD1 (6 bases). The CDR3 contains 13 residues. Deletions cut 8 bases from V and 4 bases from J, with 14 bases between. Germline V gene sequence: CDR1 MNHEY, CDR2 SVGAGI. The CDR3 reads CASPGVDRETQYF. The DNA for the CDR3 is TGTGCCAGCCCAGGGGTTGATAGAGAGACCCAGTACTTC.

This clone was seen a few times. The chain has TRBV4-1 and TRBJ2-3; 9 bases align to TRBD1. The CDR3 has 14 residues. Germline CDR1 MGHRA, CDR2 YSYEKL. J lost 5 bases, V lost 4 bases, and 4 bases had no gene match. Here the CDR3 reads CASSRTGDIDTQYF. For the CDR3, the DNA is TGCGCCAGCAGCCGGACAGGGGATATAGATACGCAGTATTTT.

In DNA form, the CDR3 reads TGTGCCAGCAGTTTACAGGGACAGGGCTTTCAGCCCCAGCATTTT. Translating gives CASSLQGQGFQPQHF. This chain joins TRBV27 and TRBJ1-5, with TRBD1 matching over 9 bases. There are 15 residues in the CDR3. Germline CDR1 and CDR2: MNHEY and SMNVEV (reference sequence). V was clipped by 2 bases and J by 6 bases; unmatched bases: 5.

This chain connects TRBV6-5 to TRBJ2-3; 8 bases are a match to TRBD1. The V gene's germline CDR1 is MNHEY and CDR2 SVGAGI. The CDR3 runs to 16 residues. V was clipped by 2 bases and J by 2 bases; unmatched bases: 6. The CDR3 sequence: CASSYDYRGYTDTQYF. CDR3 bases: TGTGCCAGCAGTTACGATTACAGGGGGTACACAGATACGCAGTATTTT.

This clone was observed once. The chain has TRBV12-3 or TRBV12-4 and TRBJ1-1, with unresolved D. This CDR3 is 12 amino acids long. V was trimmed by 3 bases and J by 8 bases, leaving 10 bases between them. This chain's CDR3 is CASSFSGPEAFF. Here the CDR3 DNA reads TGTGCCAGCAGTTTTAGCGGGCCCGAAGCTTTCTTT.

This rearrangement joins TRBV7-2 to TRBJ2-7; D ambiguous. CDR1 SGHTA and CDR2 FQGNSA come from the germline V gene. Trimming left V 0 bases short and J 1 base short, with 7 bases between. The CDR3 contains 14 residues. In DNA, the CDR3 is TGTGCCAGCAGCTTAGCGACGCGGTCCTACGAGCAGTACTTC. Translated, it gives CASSLATRSYEQYF.

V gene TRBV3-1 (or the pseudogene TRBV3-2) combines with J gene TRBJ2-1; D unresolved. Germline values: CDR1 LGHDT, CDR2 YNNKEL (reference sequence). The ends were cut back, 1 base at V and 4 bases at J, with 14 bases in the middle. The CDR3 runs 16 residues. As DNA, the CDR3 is TGTGCCAGCAGCCAAGGAAACATAGCCACATACAATGAGCAGTTCTTC. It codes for CASSQGNIATYNEQFF.